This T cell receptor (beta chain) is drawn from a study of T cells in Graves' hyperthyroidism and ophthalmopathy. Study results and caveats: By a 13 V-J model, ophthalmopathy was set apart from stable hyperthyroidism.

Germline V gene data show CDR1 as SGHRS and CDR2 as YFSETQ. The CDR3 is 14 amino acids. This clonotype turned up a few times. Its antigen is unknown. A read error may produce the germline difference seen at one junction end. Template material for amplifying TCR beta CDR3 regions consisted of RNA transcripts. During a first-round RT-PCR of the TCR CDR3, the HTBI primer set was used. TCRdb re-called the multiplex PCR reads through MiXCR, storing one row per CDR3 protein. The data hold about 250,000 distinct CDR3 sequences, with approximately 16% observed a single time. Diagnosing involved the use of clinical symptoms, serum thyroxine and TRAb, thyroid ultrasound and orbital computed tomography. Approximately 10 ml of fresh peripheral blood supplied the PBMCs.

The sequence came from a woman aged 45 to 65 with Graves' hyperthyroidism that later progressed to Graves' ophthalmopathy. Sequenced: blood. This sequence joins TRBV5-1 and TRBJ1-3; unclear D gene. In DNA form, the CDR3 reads TGCGCCAGCAGCTTGTACGGGATGGGAAACGCCATATATTTT. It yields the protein CASSLYGMGNAIYF.